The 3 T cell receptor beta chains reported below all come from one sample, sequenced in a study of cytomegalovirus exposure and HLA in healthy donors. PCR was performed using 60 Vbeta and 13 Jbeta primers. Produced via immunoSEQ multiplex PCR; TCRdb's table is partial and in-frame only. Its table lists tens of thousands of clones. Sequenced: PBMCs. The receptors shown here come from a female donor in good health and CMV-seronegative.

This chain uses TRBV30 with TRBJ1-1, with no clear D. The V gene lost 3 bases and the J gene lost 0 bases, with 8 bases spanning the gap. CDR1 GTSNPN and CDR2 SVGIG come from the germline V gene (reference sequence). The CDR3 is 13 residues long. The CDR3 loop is CAWRPRLNTEAFF. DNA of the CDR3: TGTGCCTGGAGGCCCAGATTGAACACTGAAGCTTTCTTT.

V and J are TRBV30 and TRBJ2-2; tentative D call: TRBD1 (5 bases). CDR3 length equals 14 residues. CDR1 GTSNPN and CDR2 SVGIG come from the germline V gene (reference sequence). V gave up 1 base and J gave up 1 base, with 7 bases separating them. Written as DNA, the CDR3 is TGTGCCTGGAGTGGACAGCTGAACACCGGGGAGCTGTTTTTT. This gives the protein CAWSGQLNTGELFF. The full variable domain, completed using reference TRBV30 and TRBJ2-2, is SQTIHQWPATLVQPVGSPLSLECTVEGTSNPNLYWYRQAAGRGLQLLFYSVGIGQISSEVPQNLSASRPQDRQFILSSKKLLLSDSGFYLCAWSGQLNTGELFFGEGSRLTVL.

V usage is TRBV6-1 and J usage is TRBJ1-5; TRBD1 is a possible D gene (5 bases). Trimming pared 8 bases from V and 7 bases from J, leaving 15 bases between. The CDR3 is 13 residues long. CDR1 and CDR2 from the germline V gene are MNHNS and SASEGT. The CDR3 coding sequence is TGTGCCAGCTGCTTTTCACGGGGGCAGCCCCAGCATTTT. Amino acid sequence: CASCFSRGQPQHF.